The entry below describes one TCR beta chain. Its antigen is currently unknown. Other DNA sequences of this sample code for an identical CDR3. The data originate from a study of cytomegalovirus exposure and HLA in healthy donors. CDR1 is MDHEN, CDR2 SYDVKM, per germline. V was cut by 5 bases and J by 0 bases, with 8 bases left in between. The CDR3 totals 14 residues. PCR employed 60 Vbeta and 13 Jbeta primers. Using immunoSEQ multiplex PCR, the repertoire was profiled, and TCRdb retains in-frame clones only, with some absent. The sample holds about 300,000 clones, roughly 85% seen once. Study-wide findings and caveats: The likely explanation for a cluster of highly shared sequence variants was sequencing artifact. Donors belonging to an Asian-associated ancestry cluster reportedly showed fewer N-insertions in productive TCRs than the approximately 670-donor mean, according to what a later analysis found.

The TCR comes from a man aged 35-49 years in good health and CMV-seropositive. The chain employs TRBV28 and TRBJ1-3; D call uncertain. The sequenced material came from PBMCs. The CDR3 loop is CASSLRSSGNTIYF. The DNA for the CDR3 is TGTGCCAGCAGTCTAAGAAGCTCTGGAAACACCATATATTTT.